This TCR beta chain was profiled in a study of OX40 agonist ivuxolimab in advanced cancers. The study's findings and limits: CD4+ T cells averaged fewer expanded clones than CD8+ T cells.

As for this clone: Its specificity is unknown.

V shed 0 bases and J shed 4 bases, with 6 bases lying between them. CDR1 is SGDLS, CDR2 YYNGEE, per germline. The CDR3 runs 13 residues. Only in-frame clones appear in the TCRdb table, and some are missing; sequencing was by immunoSEQ multiplex PCR. Among about 57,000 clones listed, about 83% were seen once. V gene TRBV9 combines with J gene TRBJ2-3; D is unclear. The sequencing used CD4+ or CD8+ T cells sorted from blood, collected in a trial of the OX40 agonist ivuxolimab. The TCR sequence derives from an adult with an advanced solid tumor such as melanoma, head and neck, liver or kidney cancer. In DNA, the CDR3 is TGTGCCAGCAGCGTAGGGCCGCCAGATACGCAGTATTTT. Translating it yields CASSVGPPDTQYF.